The sequence of this TCR beta chain was determined in a study of blood T cell repertoires in COVID-19. Study context: The samples span acute and convalescent COVID-19 from the United States, Italy and Spain.

There are a few counts of this clone. The CDR3 has 13 residues. Germline CDR1 SGHTA, CDR2 FQGNSA. The V and J ends lost 8 bases and 2 bases, in that order; junction bases with no gene match: 5. Only in-frame clones appear in the TCRdb table, and some are missing; sequencing was by immunoSEQ multiplex PCR. The sample shows roughly 200,000 clones, about 76% of them seen only once. The V and J genes are TRBV7-2 and TRBJ1-2; 7 bases map to TRBD1. Input material: peripheral blood. The source is a woman in her 50s with active or convalescent COVID-19. The CDR3 sequence: CASADRPNYGYTF. The CDR3 DNA follows: TGTGCCAGCGCGGACAGGCCGAACTATGGCTACACCTTC.